This T cell receptor (beta chain) appears in the sequencing data of a study of CD8 T cells in ankylosing spondylitis. Germline assignment: CDR1 LGHNA and CDR2 YNFKEQ. V was clipped by 3 bases and J by 1 base; unmatched bases: 8. The CDR3 is 18 amino acids. Points from the study as a whole: Disease-linked clones were CD8+ and relatively rare in peripheral blood. Several of the motif variants were reported before in synovial fluid and blood from reactive arthritis. The authors reported significant enrichment of disease-linked clones in matched ankylosing spondylitis synovial fluid. What appeared characteristic of ankylosing spondylitis blood was a TCR beta motif of fewer than ten highly homologous variants.

This clonotype was seen ten or more times. Its antigen remains unidentified. A single record per CDR3 protein comes from TCRdb applying MiXCR to the 5' RACE reads. Altogether fewer than 550,000 distinct CDR3 sequences are present, under 5.5% being singletons, with the ten largest covering approximately 4%. Material for sequencing was blood, either unsorted or a sorted T cell fraction (not recorded which). The receptor's source is a male donor with ankylosing spondylitis. This chain links TRBV4-2 with TRBJ2-5, with TRBD2 matching 13 bases. The CDR3 nucleotides read TGTGCCAGCAGCCAGGCGGGACTAGCGGGATGGGGCCAAGAGACCCAGTACTTC. Protein product: CASSQAGLAGWGQETQYF.